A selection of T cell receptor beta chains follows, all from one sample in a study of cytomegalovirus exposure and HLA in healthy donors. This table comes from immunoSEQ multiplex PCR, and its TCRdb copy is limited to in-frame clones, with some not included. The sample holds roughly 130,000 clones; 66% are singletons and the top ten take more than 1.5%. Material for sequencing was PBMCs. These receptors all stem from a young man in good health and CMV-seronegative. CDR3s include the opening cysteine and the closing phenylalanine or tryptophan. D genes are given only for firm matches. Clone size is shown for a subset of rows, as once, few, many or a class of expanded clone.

CDR3 protein: CASRFGALDTGELFF; CDR3 DNA: TGTGCCAGCAGGTTTGGGGCTTTGGACACCGGGGAGCTGTTTTTT; D gene: .; J gene: TRBJ2-2; V gene: TRBV2; clone size: .
CDR3 protein: CASSQDRVTEAFF; CDR3 DNA: TGTGCCAGCAGTCAGGACAGGGTAACTGAAGCTTTCTTT; D gene: TRBD1; J gene: TRBJ1-1; V gene: TRBV27; clone size: .
CDR3 protein: CSVDTPAEGAGGYPF; CDR3 DNA: TGCAGCGTTGATACCCCCGCGGAGGGGGCGGGAGGCTACCCCTTC; D gene: TRBD1; J gene: TRBJ1-2; V gene: TRBV29-1; clone size: .
CDR3 protein: CASSGRDSSLEAFF; CDR3 DNA: TGTGCCAGCAGCGGTCGGGACAGCTCCCTTGAAGCTTTCTTT; D gene: TRBD1; J gene: TRBJ1-1; V gene: TRBV13; clone size: .
CDR3 protein: CASSPGLWQFF; CDR3 DNA: TGTGCCAGCAGCCCGGGACTTTGGCAGTTCTTC; D gene: .; J gene: TRBJ2-1; V gene: TRBV7-2; clone size: .
CDR3 protein: CASSKQLLGTQYF; CDR3 DNA: TGTGCCAGCAGTAAACAGCTCTTGGGGACCCAGTACTTC; D gene: .; J gene: TRBJ2-5; V gene: TRBV6-5; clone size: few
CDR3 protein: CASSWGWQPQHF; CDR3 DNA: TGTGCCAGCAGTTGGGGCTGGCAGCCCCAGCATTTT; D gene: .; J gene: TRBJ1-5; V gene: TRBV6-6; clone size: .
CDR3 protein: CASRSAGDRYEQYF; CDR3 DNA: TGTGCCAGCAGGTCGGCAGGGGATAGGTACGAGCAGTACTTC; D gene: .; J gene: TRBJ2-7; V gene: TRBV11-2; clone size: .
CDR3 protein: CASSLKREVYYEQYF; CDR3 DNA: TGTGCCAGCAGCTTGAAGCGGGAGGTCTACTACGAGCAGTACTTC; D gene: TRBD2; J gene: TRBJ2-7; V gene: TRBV5-4; clone size: .
CDR3 protein: CASSEVTGHGGELFF; CDR3 DNA: TGTGCCAGCAGTGAAGTGACAGGGCACGGCGGGGAGCTGTTTTTT; D gene: TRBD1; J gene: TRBJ2-2; V gene: TRBV2; clone size: .
CDR3 protein: CASRDQGGGNQPQHF; CDR3 DNA: TGTGCCAGCAGAGATCAGGGAGGGGGCAATCAGCCCCAGCATTTT; D gene: .; J gene: TRBJ1-5; V gene: TRBV28; clone size: few
CDR3 protein: CASSLGQGRLSGYPF; CDR3 DNA: TGTGCCAGCAGCTTAGGACAAGGCAGGCTGAGTGGCTACCCCTTC; D gene: .; J gene: TRBJ1-2; V gene: TRBV7-9; clone size: few
CDR3 protein: CASSLYSGPGTGANVLTF; CDR3 DNA: TGCGCCAGCAGCTTGTATTCAGGGCCGGGTACTGGGGCCAACGTCCTGACTTTC; D gene: .; J gene: TRBJ2-6; V gene: TRBV5-1; clone size: .
CDR3 protein: CASSLGTGSFYGYTF; CDR3 DNA: TGCGCCAGCAGCTTAGGGACAGGAAGTTTCTATGGCTACACCTTC; D gene: TRBD1; J gene: TRBJ1-2; V gene: TRBV5-1; clone size: .
CDR3 protein: CASSLAPWEVDSGSRETQYF; CDR3 DNA: TGTGCCAGCAGCTTAGCCCCCTGGGAAGTAGATAGCGGGAGTCGAGAGACCCAGTACTTC; D gene: TRBD2; J gene: TRBJ2-5; V gene: TRBV7-6; clone size: .
CDR3 protein: CSVEQHTDTQYF; CDR3 DNA: TGCAGCGTTGAACAACACACAGATACGCAGTATTTT; D gene: .; J gene: TRBJ2-3; V gene: TRBV29-1; clone size: .
CDR3 protein: CASTRGGTQYF; CDR3 DNA: TGTGCCAGTACAAGGGGGGGTACGCAGTATTTT; D gene: .; J gene: TRBJ2-3; V gene: TRBV19; clone size: .
CDR3 protein: CAWSVRGRVIGELFF; CDR3 DNA: TGTGCCTGGAGTGTAAGAGGTCGGGTGATCGGGGAGCTGTTTTTT; D gene: .; J gene: TRBJ2-2; V gene: TRBV30; clone size: .
CDR3 protein: CASRQRLGSYEQYF; CDR3 DNA: TGTGCCAGCAGGCAAAGACTGGGCTCCTACGAGCAGTACTTC; D gene: .; J gene: TRBJ2-7; V gene: TRBV28; clone size: .
CDR3 protein: CASSLAGGTTDTQYF; CDR3 DNA: TGTGCCTCGAGTTTAGCGGGGGGAACCACAGATACGCAGTATTTT; D gene: TRBD2; J gene: TRBJ2-3; V gene: TRBV30; clone size: .
CDR3 protein: CASSGGLAGVYEQYF; CDR3 DNA: TGTGCCAGCAGTGGAGGACTAGCGGGAGTCTACGAGCAGTACTTC; D gene: TRBD2; J gene: TRBJ2-7; V gene: TRBV25-1; clone size: .
CDR3 protein: CASSAWRFTEQYF; CDR3 DNA: TGTGCCAGCAGCGCCTGGAGATTTACCGAGCAGTACTTC; D gene: .; J gene: TRBJ2-7; V gene: TRBV5-6; clone size: .
CDR3 protein: CASSYTNRGLTNGYTF; CDR3 DNA: TGTGCCAGCAGTTACACAAACAGGGGGCTGACTAATGGCTACACCTTC; D gene: TRBD1; J gene: TRBJ1-2; V gene: TRBV6-5; clone size: .
CDR3 protein: CASSQTSGRSGRTGELFF; CDR3 DNA: TGTGCCAGCAGCCAGACTAGCGGGAGGTCCGGGAGAACCGGGGAGCTGTTTTTT; D gene: TRBD2; J gene: TRBJ2-2; V gene: TRBV7-8; clone size: .
CDR3 protein: CSVRGAGMETQYF; CDR3 DNA: TGCAGCGTTCGAGGCGCGGGGATGGAGACCCAGTACTTC; D gene: .; J gene: TRBJ2-5; V gene: TRBV29-1; clone size: .
CDR3 protein: CAINLSGYEQYF; CDR3 DNA: TGTGCCATCAATCTCAGTGGCTACGAGCAGTACTTC; D gene: .; J gene: TRBJ2-7; V gene: TRBV10-3; clone size: .
CDR3 protein: CASSYPPGGINEKLFF; CDR3 DNA: TGTGCCAGCAGTTACCCCCCCGGGGGAATTAATGAAAAACTGTTTTTT; D gene: .; J gene: TRBJ1-4; V gene: TRBV6-6; clone size: .
CDR3 protein: CASSPGTGVNEKLFF; CDR3 DNA: TGTGCCAGCTCCCCCGGGACAGGGGTTAATGAAAAACTGTTTTTT; D gene: TRBD1; J gene: TRBJ1-4; V gene: TRBV18; clone size: .
CDR3 protein: CASSLGGWYEQYF; CDR3 DNA: TGTGCCAGCAGCCTGGGAGGGTGGTACGAGCAGTACTTC; D gene: TRBD2; J gene: TRBJ2-7; V gene: TRBV5-4; clone size: .
CDR3 protein: CASQTGWNTEAFF; CDR3 DNA: TGTGCCAGCCAGACAGGGTGGAACACTGAAGCTTTCTTT; D gene: TRBD1; J gene: TRBJ1-1; V gene: TRBV18; clone size: .
CDR3 protein: CASSASGRATGELFF; CDR3 DNA: TGCGCCAGCAGCGCAAGCGGGAGGGCCACCGGGGAGCTGTTTTTT; D gene: TRBD2; J gene: TRBJ2-2; V gene: TRBV5-1; clone size: .
CDR3 protein: CASSGHTSSQGHGYTF; CDR3 DNA: TGCGCCAGCAGCGGACATACAAGTTCCCAGGGCCATGGCTACACCTTC; D gene: .; J gene: TRBJ1-2; V gene: TRBV5-1; clone size: .
CDR3 protein: CASRVKGAVEAFF; CDR3 DNA: TGTGCCAGCAGAGTGAAGGGGGCGGTCGAAGCTTTCTTT; D gene: TRBD1; J gene: TRBJ1-1; V gene: TRBV5-8; clone size: few
CDR3 protein: CASSQVIEGGTEAFF; CDR3 DNA: TGCGCCAGCAGCCAAGTGATCGAAGGAGGGACTGAAGCTTTCTTT; D gene: .; J gene: TRBJ1-1; V gene: TRBV4-1; clone size: .
CDR3 protein: CASSLQGGQYF; CDR3 DNA: TGTGCCAGCAGTTTGCAGGGTGGGCAGTACTTC; D gene: .; J gene: TRBJ2-7; V gene: TRBV28; clone size: .
CDR3 protein: CASSLISNTEAFF; CDR3 DNA: TGTGCCAGCAGTTTAATATCGAACACTGAAGCTTTCTTT; D gene: .; J gene: TRBJ1-1; V gene: TRBV27; clone size: .
CDR3 protein: CATRTSGGNTGELFF; CDR3 DNA: TGTGCCACCAGGACTAGCGGGGGGAACACCGGGGAGCTGTTTTTT; D gene: TRBD2; J gene: TRBJ2-2; V gene: TRBV15; clone size: .
CDR3 protein: CSVRGTEAFF; CDR3 DNA: TGCAGTGTGAGAGGGACTGAAGCTTTCTTT; D gene: .; J gene: TRBJ1-1; V gene: TRBV20-1; clone size: .
CDR3 protein: CASKMQADTQYF; CDR3 DNA: TGTGCCAGCAAAATGCAGGCAGATACGCAGTATTTT; D gene: .; J gene: TRBJ2-3; V gene: TRBV28; clone size: once
CDR3 protein: CASSLDSNYGYTF; CDR3 DNA: TGTGCCAGCAGCTTAGACAGTAACTATGGCTACACCTTC; D gene: .; J gene: TRBJ1-2; V gene: TRBV5-4; clone size: .
CDR3 protein: CAGDRGNEQFF; CDR3 DNA: TGTGCCGGGGACAGGGGCAATGAGCAGTTCTTC; D gene: TRBD1; J gene: TRBJ2-1; V gene: TRBV30; clone size: .
CDR3 protein: CASSLGLAGVRTGELFF; CDR3 DNA: TGTGCCAGCAGCCTCGGACTAGCGGGAGTTAGGACCGGGGAGCTGTTTTTT; D gene: TRBD2; J gene: TRBJ2-2; V gene: TRBV28; clone size: .
CDR3 protein: CASSWGGNQETQYF; CDR3 DNA: TGCGCCAGCAGCTGGGGGGGGAACCAAGAGACCCAGTACTTC; D gene: TRBD2; J gene: TRBJ2-5; V gene: TRBV5-1; clone size: .
CDR3 protein: CAWSVLGGKDTQYF; CDR3 DNA: TGTGCCTGGAGTGTACTCGGGGGTAAAGATACGCAGTATTTT; D gene: .; J gene: TRBJ2-3; V gene: TRBV30; clone size: .
CDR3 protein: CSSSVPQGLGDEQYF; CDR3 DNA: TGTTCCAGCAGTGTCCCTCAGGGGTTGGGCGACGAGCAGTACTTC; D gene: .; J gene: TRBJ2-7; V gene: TRBV6-1; clone size: .
CDR3 protein: CASSHPGDTDTQYF; CDR3 DNA: TGTGCCAGCAGCCATCCCGGGGACACAGATACGCAGTATTTT; D gene: .; J gene: TRBJ2-3; V gene: TRBV11-3; clone size: few
CDR3 protein: CASSVEQYNEQFF; CDR3 DNA: TGTGCCAGCAGCGTAGAACAGTACAATGAGCAGTTCTTC; D gene: .; J gene: TRBJ2-1; V gene: TRBV9; clone size: .
CDR3 protein: CASSQKGTGLKCEQFF; CDR3 DNA: TGTGCCAGCAGCCAGAAAGGGACAGGCTTGAAGTGTGAGCAGTTCTTC; D gene: TRBD1; J gene: TRBJ2-1; V gene: TRBV11-2; clone size: .
CDR3 protein: CSVVRDRGREQYF; CDR3 DNA: TGCAGCGTTGTCAGGGACAGGGGCCGTGAGCAGTACTTC; D gene: TRBD1; J gene: TRBJ2-7; V gene: TRBV29-1; clone size: .
CDR3 protein: CAISETGPSSGNTIYF; CDR3 DNA: TGTGCCATCAGCGAAACAGGGCCCAGCTCTGGAAACACCATATATTTT; D gene: .; J gene: TRBJ1-3; V gene: TRBV10-3; clone size: .
CDR3 protein: CASSILAGGPGEQFF; CDR3 DNA: TGTGCCAGCAGTATCCTAGCGGGAGGGCCGGGAGAGCAGTTCTTC; D gene: TRBD2; J gene: TRBJ2-1; V gene: TRBV27; clone size: few
CDR3 protein: CAWEAGSKDEQYF; CDR3 DNA: TGTGCCTGGGAAGCCGGGAGTAAGGACGAGCAGTACTTC; D gene: .; J gene: TRBJ2-7; V gene: TRBV30; clone size: .
CDR3 protein: CSVALHSYGYTF; CDR3 DNA: TGCAGCGTTGCTCTCCATAGCTATGGCTACACCTTC; D gene: .; J gene: TRBJ1-2; V gene: TRBV29-1; clone size: .
CDR3 protein: CASSTSGRATGELFF; CDR3 DNA: TGTGCCAGTAGTACAAGCGGGAGAGCCACCGGGGAGCTGTTTTTT; D gene: TRBD2; J gene: TRBJ2-2; V gene: TRBV19; clone size: once
CDR3 protein: CASSSPPGQGLSEQYF; CDR3 DNA: TGTGCCAGCAGTTCCCCACCGGGACAGGGGCTCTCCGAGCAGTACTTC; D gene: TRBD1; J gene: TRBJ2-7; V gene: TRBV28; clone size: .
CDR3 protein: CASSPKTRLYEQYF; CDR3 DNA: TGTGCCAGCAGCCCCAAGACTAGGCTATACGAGCAGTACTTC; D gene: .; J gene: TRBJ2-7; V gene: TRBV7-6; clone size: .
CDR3 protein: CASSISGQGYGYTF; CDR3 DNA: TGTGCCAGCAGTATCTCGGGACAGGGATATGGCTACACCTTC; D gene: TRBD1; J gene: TRBJ1-2; V gene: TRBV28; clone size: .
CDR3 protein: CASSPLGGRGSDEQYF; CDR3 DNA: TGTGCCAGCTCACCACTCGGGGGGCGCGGTTCCGACGAGCAGTACTTC; D gene: .; J gene: TRBJ2-7; V gene: TRBV18; clone size: .